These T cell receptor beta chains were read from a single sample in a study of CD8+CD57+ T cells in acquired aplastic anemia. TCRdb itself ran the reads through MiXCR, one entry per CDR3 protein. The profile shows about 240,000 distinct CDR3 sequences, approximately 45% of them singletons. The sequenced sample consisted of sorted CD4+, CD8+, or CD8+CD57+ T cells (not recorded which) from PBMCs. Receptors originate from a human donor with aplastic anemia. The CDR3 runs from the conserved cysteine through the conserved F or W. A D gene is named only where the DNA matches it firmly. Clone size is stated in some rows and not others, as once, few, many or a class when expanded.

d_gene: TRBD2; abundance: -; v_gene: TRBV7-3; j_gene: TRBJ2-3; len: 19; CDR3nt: TGTGCCAGCAGCTTTCTCGGCAGCGGGAGGTCCGGAAGCACAGATACGCAGTATTTT; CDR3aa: CASSFLGSGRSGSTDTQYF
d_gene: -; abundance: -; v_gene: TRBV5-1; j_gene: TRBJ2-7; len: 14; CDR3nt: TGCGCCAGCAGCGCCGTAGGCGGCTCCTACGAGCAGTACTTC; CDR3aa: CASSAVGGSYEQYF
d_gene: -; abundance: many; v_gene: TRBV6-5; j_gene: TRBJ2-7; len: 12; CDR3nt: TGTGCCAGCAGACATTTCCCCTACGAGCAGTACTTC; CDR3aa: CASRHFPYEQYF
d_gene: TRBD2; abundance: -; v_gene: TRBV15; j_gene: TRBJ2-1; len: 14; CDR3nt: TGTGCCACCAGCAGGTGGTTAGCGGGAGAGGAGCAGTTCTTC; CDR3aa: CATSRWLAGEEQFF
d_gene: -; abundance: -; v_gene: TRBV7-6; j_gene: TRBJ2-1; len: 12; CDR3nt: TGTGCCAGCAGCAGAACAGGGAGTGAGCAGTTCTTC; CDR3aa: CASSRTGSEQFF
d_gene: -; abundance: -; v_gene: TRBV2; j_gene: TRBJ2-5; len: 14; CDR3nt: TGTGCCAGCACTAAACGACAACCCCAAGAGACCCAGTACTTC; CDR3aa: CASTKRQPQETQYF
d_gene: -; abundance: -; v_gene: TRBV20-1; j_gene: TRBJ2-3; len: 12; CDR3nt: TGCAGTGCTACCTTCGCTTTGGATACGCAGTATTTT; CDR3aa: CSATFALDTQYF
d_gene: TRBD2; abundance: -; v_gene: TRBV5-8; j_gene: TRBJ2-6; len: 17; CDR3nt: TGTGCCAGCAGCTTAGCGGGGGGCTACTCTGGGGCCAACGTCCTGACTTTC; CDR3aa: CASSLAGGYSGANVLTF
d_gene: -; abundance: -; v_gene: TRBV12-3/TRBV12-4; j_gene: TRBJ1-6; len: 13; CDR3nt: TGTGCCAGCAGTTTAAGTCAATATTCACCCCTCCACTTT; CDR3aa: CASSLSQYSPLHF
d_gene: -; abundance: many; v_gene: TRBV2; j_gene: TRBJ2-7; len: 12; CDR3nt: TGTGCCAGCATTATTAGCTCCTACGAGCAGTACTTC; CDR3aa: CASIISSYEQYF